This TCR beta chain was captured by sequencing in a study of Graves' ophthalmopathy and Graves' hyperthyroidism. Study outcomes and limitations: The model predicted ophthalmopathy progression with over 60% sensitivity and less than 80% specificity. In blood, most expanded thyroid clonotypes above 0.001 frequency were also detected.

With respect to this clonotype: Its antigen is unidentified.

CDR3 length: 16 residues. V lost 1 base and J 1 base, leaving 13 bases between the germline ends. Germline V gives CDR1 SGHTA, CDR2 FQGTGA. Hyperthyroidism in these 18- to 65-year-old patients was newly diagnosed, lasting under 2 months. Among the exclusions were patients with other autoimmune diseases, uncontrolled infections, pregnancy or lactation. Researchers took RNA transcripts and amplified TCR beta CDR3 regions from them. RT-PCR in the first round used HTBI primers; a second-round multiplex PCR followed. A single record per CDR3 protein comes from TCRdb applying MiXCR to the multiplex PCR reads. This table holds around 1.1 million distinct CDR3 sequences, about 35% found once.

This receptor was identified in an adult man with Graves' hyperthyroidism. The V gene is TRBV7-3, the J gene TRBJ2-5, with D perhaps matching TRBD1 (5 bases). The sample taken for sequencing was peripheral blood or thyroid tissue (not recorded which). In nucleotides, the CDR3 is TGTGCCAGCAGCTTAATGGGCAGGGCTGCCCAAGAGACCCAGTACTTC. Residues: CASSLMGRAAQETQYF.